This T cell receptor (beta chain) was identified in a study of T cell repertoires in cytomegalovirus infection. As for the study in general: Indicated by public TCR beta signatures were CMV infection and matching HLA type.

CDR1 is LGHNA and CDR2 is YSLEER in the germline V gene. V was pared by 4 bases and J by 2 bases, with 4 bases of the junction left unmatched. CDR3 length: 15 residues. The study's findings and limits: The response measured ex vivo was dominated by TCR beta clonotypes (HLA-C-restricted and CMV-specific).

TCRdb processed the reads anew with MiXCR; each CDR3 protein has one entry. This table holds 170,000 or so distinct CDR3 sequences, approximately 15% found once. This clonotype was seen more than once but under ten times. Its specificity is unknown. The TCR originated in a human donor in good health (CMV status not recorded). Some clones in this sample may be carry-over from other donors' samples. Sequencing was performed on PBMCs. V gene TRBV4-3 combines with J gene TRBJ2-1; 8 nucleotides align to TRBD2. The CDR3, as DNA: TGCGCCAGCAGCCTTTCGGGACTAGCCTACAATGAGCAGTTCTTC. Its translation: CASSLSGLAYNEQFF.